The 13 T cell receptor beta chains below come from one sample, sequenced in a study of control samples from healthy donors and cancer patients. Clones were read by immunoSEQ multiplex PCR, and TCRdb kept only the in-frame ones, dropping some. The table includes 190,000 or so clones, about 93% detected once. The sample comprised blood. These receptors were obtained from a man aged 18-30 years in good health.

The chain employs TRBV27 and TRBJ2-1, with D possibly matching TRBD2 (7 bases). The CDR3 has 15 residues. V was clipped by 6 bases and J by 8 bases, with 20 bases between them. Germline V lookup: CDR1 MNHEY, CDR2 SMNVEV (reference sequence). The CDR3 loop is CASRARWGGRDEQFF. Here the CDR3 DNA reads TGTGCCAGCAGAGCCCGATGGGGGGGGCGGGATGAGCAGTTCTTC.

The sample holds one count of this clone. The J gene is TRBJ2-7, the V gene TRBV5-1; 11 bases map to TRBD2. Germline loops: CDR1 SGHRS, CDR2 YFSETQ. The J segment lost 1 base and the V segment lost 1 base, leaving 7 bases of the junction unmatched. The length of the CDR3 is 17 residues. Written as DNA, the CDR3 is TGCGCCAGCAGCTTGCTCCCGGGACTAGCGGCATCCTACGAGCAGTACTTC. Residues: CASSLLPGLAASYEQYF.

The chain is built from TRBV3-1 (or the pseudogene TRBV3-2) and TRBJ1-2, with unresolved D. V lost 0 bases and J lost 0, with 14 bases in between. Germline V gene lookup returns CDR1 LGHDT and CDR2 YNNKEL (reference sequence). The CDR3 is 17 amino acids. The DNA of the CDR3 is TGTGCCAGCAGCCAAGATCTGTTAGACGGTACTAACTATGGCTACACCTTC. Encoded protein: CASSQDLLDGTNYGYTF.

This clone appeared a single time. The gene calls are TRBV5-5 and TRBJ1-6; 10 bases agree with TRBD1. This CDR3 has 15 residues. Per the germline V gene, CDR1 is SGHKS and CDR2 is YYEKEE (reference sequence). V dropped 1 base and J dropped 12; count of bases not matched to a gene: 7. CDR3: CASSLTDRGREPLHF. The CDR3 bases are TGTGCCAGCAGCTTGACCGACAGGGGGCGCGAACCCCTCCACTTT.

V and J are TRBV29-1 and TRBJ1-2; 8 nucleotides match TRBD1. This CDR3 is 16 amino acids long. In germline, CDR1 is SQVTM, CDR2 ANQGSEA. Trimming took 2 bases from V and 4 from J; bases not matched to a gene: 12. CDR3 in amino acids: CSVESYRGGRGYGYTF. As DNA, the CDR3 is TGCAGCGTTGAATCCTACAGGGGGGGTCGAGGCTATGGCTACACCTTC.

V usage is TRBV21-1 and J usage is TRBJ1-6. TRBV21-1 is a pseudogene. This CDR3 has 16 amino acids. The CDR3 region is CASSKAHIEEVSPLHF. DNA of the CDR3: TGTGCCAGCAGCAAAGCGCATATTGAGGAGGTTTCACCCCTCCACTTT.

V and J are TRBV28 and TRBJ1-4; perhaps TRBD1 as D (5 bases). V lost 8 bases and J 4 bases, leaving 17 bases between the germline ends. The CDR3 consists of 15 residues. The germline CDR1 and CDR2 sequences are MDHEN and SYDVKM. The CDR3 region is CASLVARRGNEKLFF. In nucleotides, the CDR3 is TGTGCCAGCCTGGTCGCCCGGAGGGGTAATGAAAAACTGTTTTTT.

The chain carries TRBV7-3 and TRBJ2-1; either TRBD1 or TRBD2 may supply D (5 bases each). CDR3 length: 15 amino acids. CDR1 is SGHTA and CDR2 is FQGTGA in the germline V gene. Trimming shortened V by 6 bases and J by 6 bases, and 18 bases separated the two germline ends. The CDR3 DNA reads TGTGCCAGCAGGAAGTCCGGGGACCCTTTCAATGAGCAGTTCTTC. It translates to CASRKSGDPFNEQFF.

The chain links TRBV7-2 to TRBJ2-5; D may be TRBD1 (6 bases). CDR1 and CDR2 from the germline V gene are SGHTA and FQGNSA. The V gene lost 2 bases and the J gene lost 4 bases, with 11 bases spanning the gap. The CDR3 has 14 amino acids. This CDR3 is CASSLQGSGETQYF. CDR3 nucleotide sequence: TGTGCCAGCAGCTTACAGGGGTCGGGAGAGACCCAGTACTTC.

The V and J genes are TRBV29-1 and TRBJ2-1; no definite D call. Germline V lookup: CDR1 SQVTM, CDR2 ANQGSEA. The CDR3 has 13 amino acids. V lost 4 bases, J lost 2 bases, and 9 bases lay in between. DNA for the CDR3: TGCAGCGTTGTAGGGCAGGCCTACAATGAGCAGTTCTTC. Protein: CSVVGQAYNEQFF.

The chain is built from TRBV23-1 and TRBJ2-7, with 7 bases matching TRBD2. TRBV23-1 is an ORF, with its function uncertain. V was clipped by 0 bases and J by 3 bases; unmatched bases: 11. The CDR3 is 17 residues long. The CDR3 bases are TGCGCCAGCAGTCAATCGGGGGGGTCGAGACGTATCTACGAGCAGTACTTC. It specifies CASSQSGGSRRIYEQYF.

This chain uses TRBV15 with TRBJ2-5; D call uncertain. This CDR3 has 13 amino acids. Germline-derived CDR1 and CDR2 are LNHNV and YYDKDF (reference sequence). V was trimmed by 2 bases and J by 5 bases, leaving 9 bases between them. As DNA, the CDR3 is TGTGCCACCAGCAGATTAACCCTGGAGACCCAGTACTTC. Translated, it gives CATSRLTLETQYF. Based on the CDR3 plus reference TRBV15 and TRBJ2-5, the full variable domain is DAMVIQNPRYQVTQFGKPVTLSCSQTLNHNVMYWYQQKSSQAPKLLFHYYDKDFNNEADTPDNFQSRRPNTSFCFLDIRSPGLGDTAMYLCATSRLTLETQYFGPGTRLLVL.

The rearrangement joins TRBV4-1 to TRBJ2-3; 13 bases fit TRBD2. The V gene's germline CDR1 is MGHRA and CDR2 YSYEKL. The CDR3 is made up of 16 amino acids. V trimming: 3 bases; J trimming: 0 bases; junction bases outside the gene matches: 0. The CDR3 sequence: CASSQGLAGSTDTQYF. In nucleotides, the CDR3 is TGCGCCAGCAGCCAGGGACTAGCGGGGAGCACAGATACGCAGTATTTT.